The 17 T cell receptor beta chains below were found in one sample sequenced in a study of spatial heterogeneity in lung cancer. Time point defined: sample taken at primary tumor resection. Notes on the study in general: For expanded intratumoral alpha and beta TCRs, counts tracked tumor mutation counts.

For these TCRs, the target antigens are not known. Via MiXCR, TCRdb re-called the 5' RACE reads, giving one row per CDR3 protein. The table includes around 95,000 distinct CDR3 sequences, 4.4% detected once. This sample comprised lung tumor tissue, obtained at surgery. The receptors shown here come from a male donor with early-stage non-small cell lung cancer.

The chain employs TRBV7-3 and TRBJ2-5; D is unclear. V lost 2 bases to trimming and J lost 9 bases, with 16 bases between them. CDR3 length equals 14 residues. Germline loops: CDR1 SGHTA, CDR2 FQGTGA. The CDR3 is CASSLLAVRTAQYF. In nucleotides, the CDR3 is TGTGCCAGCAGCTTATTGGCTGTCCGAACGGCCCAGTACTTC.

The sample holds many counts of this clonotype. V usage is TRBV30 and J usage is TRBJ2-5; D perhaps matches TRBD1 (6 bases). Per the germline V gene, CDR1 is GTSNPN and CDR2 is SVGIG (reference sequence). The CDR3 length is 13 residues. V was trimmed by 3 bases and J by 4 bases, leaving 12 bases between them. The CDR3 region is CAWSGDRLETQYF. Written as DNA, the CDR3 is TGTGCCTGGAGCGGCGACAGGTTAGAGACCCAGTACTTC. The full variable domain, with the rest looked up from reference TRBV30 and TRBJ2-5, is SQTIHQWPATLVQPVGSPLSLECTVEGTSNPNLYWYRQAAGRGLQLLFYSVGIGQISSEVPQNLSASRPQDRQFILSSKKLLLSDSGFYLCAWSGDRLETQYFGPGTRLLVL.

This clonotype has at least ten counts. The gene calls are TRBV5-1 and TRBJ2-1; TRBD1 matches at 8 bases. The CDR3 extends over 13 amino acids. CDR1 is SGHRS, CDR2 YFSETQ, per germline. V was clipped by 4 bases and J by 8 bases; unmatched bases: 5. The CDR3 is CASSPLTGDEQFF. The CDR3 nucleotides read TGCGCCAGCAGCCCCCTGACAGGGGATGAGCAGTTCTTC.

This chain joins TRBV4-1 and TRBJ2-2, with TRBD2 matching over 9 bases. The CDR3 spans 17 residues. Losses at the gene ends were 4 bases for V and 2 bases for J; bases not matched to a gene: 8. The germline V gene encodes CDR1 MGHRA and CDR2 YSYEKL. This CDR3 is CASSPIGLATNTGELFF. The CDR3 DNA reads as TGCGCCAGCAGCCCGATAGGACTAGCGACAAACACCGGGGAGCTGTTTTTT.

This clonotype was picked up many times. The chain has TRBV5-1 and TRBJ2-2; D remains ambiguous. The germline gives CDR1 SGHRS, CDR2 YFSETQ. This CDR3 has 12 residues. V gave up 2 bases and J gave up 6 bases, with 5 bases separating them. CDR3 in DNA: TGCGCCAGCAGCTTTAGGGCCGGGGAGCTGTTTTTT. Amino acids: CASSFRAGELFF. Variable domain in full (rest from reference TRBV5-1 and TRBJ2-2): KAGVTQTPRYLIKTRGQQVTLSCSPISGHRSVSWYQQTPGQGLQFLFEYFSETQRNKGNFPGRFSGRQFSNSRSEMNVSTLELGDSALYLCASSFRAGELFFGEGSRLTVL.

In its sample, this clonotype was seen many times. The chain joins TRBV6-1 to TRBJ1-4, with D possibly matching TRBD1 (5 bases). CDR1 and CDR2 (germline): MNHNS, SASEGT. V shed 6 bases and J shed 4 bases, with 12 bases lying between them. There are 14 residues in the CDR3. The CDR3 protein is CASRAGRSNEKLFF. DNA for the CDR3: TGTGCCAGCAGAGCGGGACGGAGTAATGAAAAACTGTTTTTT.

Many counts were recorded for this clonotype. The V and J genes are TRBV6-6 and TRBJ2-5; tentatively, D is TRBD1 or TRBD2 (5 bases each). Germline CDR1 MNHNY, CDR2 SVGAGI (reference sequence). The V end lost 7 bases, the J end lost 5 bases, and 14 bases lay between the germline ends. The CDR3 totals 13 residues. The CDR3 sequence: CASTLGDLETQYF. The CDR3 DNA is TGTGCCAGCACGTTGGGGGATTTGGAGACCCAGTACTTC.

CDR3 in amino acids: CASSLVSLAGDNEQFF. The CDR3, as DNA: TGCGCCAGCAGCTTGGTCTCCCTAGCGGGAGATAATGAGCAGTTCTTC. This chain uses TRBV5-1 with TRBJ2-1, with 10 nucleotides matching TRBD2. The CDR3 is made up of 16 amino acids. With 0 bases clipped from V and 7 bases from J, the junction kept 7 bases outside the gene matches. The germline V gene has CDR1 SGHRS and CDR2 YFSETQ.

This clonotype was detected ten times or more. CDR3 nucleotides: TGCGCCAGCAGCTTGGGAGTTAAGGGGAACCTCGAAGAGACCCAGTACTTC. It is translated as CASSLGVKGNLEETQYF. The chain recombines TRBV5-1 with TRBJ2-5; tentative D call: TRBD1 (5 bases). Per germline, CDR1 SGHRS and CDR2 YFSETQ. Trimming left V 0 bases short and J 3 bases short, with 18 bases between. The CDR3 consists of 17 residues.

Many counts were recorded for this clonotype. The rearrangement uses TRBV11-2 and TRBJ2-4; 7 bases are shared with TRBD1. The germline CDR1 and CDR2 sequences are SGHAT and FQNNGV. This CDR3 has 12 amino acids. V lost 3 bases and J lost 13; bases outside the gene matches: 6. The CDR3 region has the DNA TGTGCCAGCAGCTTCTTGGGGGACAGCCAGTACTTC. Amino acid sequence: CASSFLGDSQYF.

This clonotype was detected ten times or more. CDR3 protein: CASSTTTSGTSYNEQFF. The CDR3 DNA reads TGTGCCAGCAGTACAACGACTAGCGGGACATCCTACAATGAGCAGTTCTTC. The chain carries TRBV6-2 or TRBV6-3 and TRBJ2-1; 11 bases align to TRBD2. The V segment lost 5 bases and the J segment 1 base; nucleotides outside the gene matches: 7. The germline V gene has CDR1 MNHEY and CDR2 SVGEGT. The CDR3 runs 17 residues.

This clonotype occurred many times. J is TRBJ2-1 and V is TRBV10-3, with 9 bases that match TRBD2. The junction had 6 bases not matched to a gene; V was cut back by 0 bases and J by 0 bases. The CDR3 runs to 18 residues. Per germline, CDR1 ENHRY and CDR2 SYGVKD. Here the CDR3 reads CAISESRLAENSYNEQFF. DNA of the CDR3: TGTGCCATCAGTGAGTCCCGACTAGCGGAGAACTCCTACAATGAGCAGTTCTTC.

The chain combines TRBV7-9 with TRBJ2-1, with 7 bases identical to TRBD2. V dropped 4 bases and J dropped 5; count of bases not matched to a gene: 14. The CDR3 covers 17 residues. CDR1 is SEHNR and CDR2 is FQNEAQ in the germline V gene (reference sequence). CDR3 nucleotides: TGTGCCAGCAGCTCCCCGAATCGCGGGAGAAGCGACAATGAGCAGTTCTTC. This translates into CASSSPNRGRSDNEQFF.

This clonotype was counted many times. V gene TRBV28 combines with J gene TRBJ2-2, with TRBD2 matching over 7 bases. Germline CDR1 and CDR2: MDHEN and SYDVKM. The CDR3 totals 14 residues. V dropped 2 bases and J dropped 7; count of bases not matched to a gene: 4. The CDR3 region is CASSLPSGGGELFF. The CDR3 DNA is TGTGCCAGCAGTTTACCTAGCGGAGGCGGGGAGCTGTTTTTT.

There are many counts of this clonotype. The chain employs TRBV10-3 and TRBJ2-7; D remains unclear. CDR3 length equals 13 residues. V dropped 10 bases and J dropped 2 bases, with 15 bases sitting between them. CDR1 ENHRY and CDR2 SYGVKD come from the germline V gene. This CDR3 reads CATTGPTAYEQYF. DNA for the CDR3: TGTGCCACCACCGGACCTACGGCCTACGAGCAGTACTTC.

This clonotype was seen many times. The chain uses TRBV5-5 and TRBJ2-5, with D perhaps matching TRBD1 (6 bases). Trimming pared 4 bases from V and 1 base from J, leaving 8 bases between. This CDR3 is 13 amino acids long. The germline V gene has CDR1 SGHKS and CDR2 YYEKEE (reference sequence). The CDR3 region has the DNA TGTGCCAGCAGCCGACAGGTCCAAGAGACCCAGTACTTC. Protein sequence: CASSRQVQETQYF.

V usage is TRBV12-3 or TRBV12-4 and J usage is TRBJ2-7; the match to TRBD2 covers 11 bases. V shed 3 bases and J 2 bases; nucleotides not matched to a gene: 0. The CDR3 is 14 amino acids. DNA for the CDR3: TGTGCCAGCAGTTTTAGCGGGAGGGCCTACGAGCAGTACTTC. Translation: CASSFSGRAYEQYF.